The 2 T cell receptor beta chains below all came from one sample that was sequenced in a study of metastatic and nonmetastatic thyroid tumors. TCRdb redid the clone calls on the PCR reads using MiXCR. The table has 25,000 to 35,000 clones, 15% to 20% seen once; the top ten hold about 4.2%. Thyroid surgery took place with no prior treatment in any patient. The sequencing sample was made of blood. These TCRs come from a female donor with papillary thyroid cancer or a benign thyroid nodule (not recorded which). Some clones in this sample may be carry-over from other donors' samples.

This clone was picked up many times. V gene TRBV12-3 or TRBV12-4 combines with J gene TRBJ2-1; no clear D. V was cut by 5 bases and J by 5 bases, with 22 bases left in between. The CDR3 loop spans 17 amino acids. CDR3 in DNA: TGTGCCAGCAGTCCTAACCGAGTGCGATGGGTCAACAATGAGCAGTTCTTC. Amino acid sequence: CASSPNRVRWVNNEQFF.

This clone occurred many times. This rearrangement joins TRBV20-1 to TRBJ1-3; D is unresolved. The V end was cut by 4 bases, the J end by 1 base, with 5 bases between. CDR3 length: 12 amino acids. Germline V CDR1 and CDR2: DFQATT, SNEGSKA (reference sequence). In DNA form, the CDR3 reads TGCAGTGCTATGGGGTCTGGAAACACCATATATTTT. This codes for CSAMGSGNTIYF.